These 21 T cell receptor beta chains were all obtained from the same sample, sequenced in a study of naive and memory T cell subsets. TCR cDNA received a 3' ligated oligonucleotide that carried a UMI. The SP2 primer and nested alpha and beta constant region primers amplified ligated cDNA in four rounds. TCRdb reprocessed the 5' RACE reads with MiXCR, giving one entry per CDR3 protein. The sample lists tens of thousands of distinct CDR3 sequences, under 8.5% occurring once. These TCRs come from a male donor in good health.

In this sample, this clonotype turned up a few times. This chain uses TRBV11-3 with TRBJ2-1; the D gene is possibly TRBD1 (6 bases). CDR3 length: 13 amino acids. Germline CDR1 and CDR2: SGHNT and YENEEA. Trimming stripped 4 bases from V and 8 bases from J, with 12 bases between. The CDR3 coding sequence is TGTGCCAGCAGCTCAGAATCAGGGGATGAGCAGTTCTTC. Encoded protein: CASSSESGDEQFF.

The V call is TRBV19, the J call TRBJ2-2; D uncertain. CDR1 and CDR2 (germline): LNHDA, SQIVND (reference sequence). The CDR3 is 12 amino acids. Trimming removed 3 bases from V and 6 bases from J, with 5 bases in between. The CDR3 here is CASSISPGELFF. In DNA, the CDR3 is TGTGCCAGTAGTATTTCACCCGGGGAGCTGTTTTTT.

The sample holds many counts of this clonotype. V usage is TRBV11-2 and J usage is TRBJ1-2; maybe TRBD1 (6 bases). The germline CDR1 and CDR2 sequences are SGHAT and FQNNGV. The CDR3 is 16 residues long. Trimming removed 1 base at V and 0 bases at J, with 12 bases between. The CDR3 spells CASSLATGTPNYGYTF. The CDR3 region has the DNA TGTGCCAGCAGCTTAGCCACCGGGACACCTAACTATGGCTACACCTTC.

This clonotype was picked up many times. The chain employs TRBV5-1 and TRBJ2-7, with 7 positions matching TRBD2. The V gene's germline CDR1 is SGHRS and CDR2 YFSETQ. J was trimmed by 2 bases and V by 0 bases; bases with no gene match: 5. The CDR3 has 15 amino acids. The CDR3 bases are TGCGCCAGCAGCTTGGGCGGGGGTTACGCCTACGAGCAGTACTTC. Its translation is CASSLGGGYAYEQYF.

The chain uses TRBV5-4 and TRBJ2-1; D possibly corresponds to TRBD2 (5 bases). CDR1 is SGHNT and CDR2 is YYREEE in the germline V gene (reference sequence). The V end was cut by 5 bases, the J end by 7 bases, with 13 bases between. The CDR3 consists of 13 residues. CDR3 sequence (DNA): TGTGCCAGCAGTACTAGAGTAGCAAATGAGCAGTTCTTC. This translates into CASSTRVANEQFF.

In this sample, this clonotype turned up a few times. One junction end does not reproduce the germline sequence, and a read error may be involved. The CDR3 loop is CASRLDSDYTGELFF. CDR3 coding DNA: TGCGCCAGCAGGTTGGACAGCGATTACACCGGGGAGCTGTTTTTT. The chain is built from TRBV5-1 and TRBJ2-2, with D perhaps matching TRBD1 (6 bases). CDR3 length: 15 amino acids. Germline CDR1 SGHRS, CDR2 YFSETQ.

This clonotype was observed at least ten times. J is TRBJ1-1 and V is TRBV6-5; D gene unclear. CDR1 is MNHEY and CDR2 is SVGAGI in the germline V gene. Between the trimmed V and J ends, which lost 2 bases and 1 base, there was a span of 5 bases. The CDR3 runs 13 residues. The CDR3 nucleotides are TGTGCCAGCAGTTACATGAGGAACACTGAAGCTTTCTTT. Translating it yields CASSYMRNTEAFF.

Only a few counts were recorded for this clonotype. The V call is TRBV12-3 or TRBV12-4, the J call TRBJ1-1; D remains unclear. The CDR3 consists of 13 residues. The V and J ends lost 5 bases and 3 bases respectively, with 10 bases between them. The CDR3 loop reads CASSQASDTEAFF. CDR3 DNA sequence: TGTGCCAGCAGTCAGGCCAGCGACACTGAAGCTTTCTTT.

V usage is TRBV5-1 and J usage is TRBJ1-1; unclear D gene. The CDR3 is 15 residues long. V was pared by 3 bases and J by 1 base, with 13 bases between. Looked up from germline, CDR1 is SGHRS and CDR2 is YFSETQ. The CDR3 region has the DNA TGCGCCAGCAGCTCGCTGCGGGGAACGAACACTGAAGCTTTCTTT. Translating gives CASSSLRGTNTEAFF.

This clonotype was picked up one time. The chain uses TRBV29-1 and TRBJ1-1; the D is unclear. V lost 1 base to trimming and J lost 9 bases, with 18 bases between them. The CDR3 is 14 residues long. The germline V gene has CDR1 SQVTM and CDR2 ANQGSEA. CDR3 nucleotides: TGCAGCGTTGAAGGAGCGGTACATTCAAATCAAGCTTTCTTT. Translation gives CSVEGAVHSNQAFF.

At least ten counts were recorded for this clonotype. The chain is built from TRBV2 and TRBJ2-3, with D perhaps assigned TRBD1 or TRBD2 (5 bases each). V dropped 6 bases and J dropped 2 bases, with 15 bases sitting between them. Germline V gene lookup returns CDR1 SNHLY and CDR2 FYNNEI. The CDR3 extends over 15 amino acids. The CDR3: CASSRDLLFTDTQYF. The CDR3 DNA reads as TGTGCCAGCAGCCGGGACCTCCTATTCACAGATACGCAGTATTTT.

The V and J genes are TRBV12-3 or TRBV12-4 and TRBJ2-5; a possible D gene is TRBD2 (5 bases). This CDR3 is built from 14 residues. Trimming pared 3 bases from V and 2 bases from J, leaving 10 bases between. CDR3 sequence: CASSFGVGQETQYF. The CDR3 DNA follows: TGTGCCAGCAGTTTCGGGGTTGGGCAAGAGACCCAGTACTTC.

The CDR3 loop is CASSDGLQGIGEAFF. In nucleotides, the CDR3 is TGCGCCAGCAGCGACGGACTACAGGGAATTGGTGAAGCTTTCTTT. The V gene is TRBV5-1, the J gene TRBJ1-1; D perhaps matches TRBD1 (6 bases). CDR1 is SGHRS, CDR2 YFSETQ, per germline. Trimming left V 4 bases short and J 7 bases short, with 20 bases between. The CDR3 totals 15 residues.

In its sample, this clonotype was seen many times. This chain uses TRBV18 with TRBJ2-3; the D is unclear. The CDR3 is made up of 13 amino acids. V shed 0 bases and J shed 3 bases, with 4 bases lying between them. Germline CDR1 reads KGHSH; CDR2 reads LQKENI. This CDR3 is CASSPPGTDTQYF. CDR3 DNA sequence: TGTGCCAGCTCACCACCGGGAACAGATACGCAGTATTTT. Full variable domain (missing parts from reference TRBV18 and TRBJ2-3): NAGVMQNPRHLVRRRGQEARLRCSPMKGHSHVYWYRQLPEEGLKFMVYLQKENIIDESGMPKERFSAEFPKEGPSILRIQQVVRGDSAAYFCASSPPGTDTQYFGPGTRLTVL.

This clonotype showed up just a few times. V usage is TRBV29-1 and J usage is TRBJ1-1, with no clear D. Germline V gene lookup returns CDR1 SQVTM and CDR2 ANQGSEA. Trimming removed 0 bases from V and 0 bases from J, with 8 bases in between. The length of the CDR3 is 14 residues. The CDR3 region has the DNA TGCAGCGTTGAAGATGGCCAGATGAACACTGAAGCTTTCTTT. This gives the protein CSVEDGQMNTEAFF.

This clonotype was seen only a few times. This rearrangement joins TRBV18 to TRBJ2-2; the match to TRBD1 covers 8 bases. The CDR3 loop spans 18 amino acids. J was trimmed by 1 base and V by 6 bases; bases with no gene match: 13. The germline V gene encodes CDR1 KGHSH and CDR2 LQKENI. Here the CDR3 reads CASSFQGATNWNTGELFF. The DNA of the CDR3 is TGTGCCAGCTCCTTTCAGGGGGCCACGAACTGGAACACCGGGGAGCTGTTTTTT.

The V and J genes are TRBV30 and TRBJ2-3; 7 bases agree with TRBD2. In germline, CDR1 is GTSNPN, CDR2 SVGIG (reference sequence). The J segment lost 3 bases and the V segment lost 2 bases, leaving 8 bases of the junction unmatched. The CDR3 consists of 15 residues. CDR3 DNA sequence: TGTGCCTGGAGTTCTGGGTTTAGCGGGACAGATACGCAGTATTTT. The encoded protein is CAWSSGFSGTDTQYF.

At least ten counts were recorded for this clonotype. CDR3 residues: CASRGVGTEAFF. CDR3 nucleotide sequence: TGTGCCAGCCGGGGAGTGGGCACTGAAGCTTTCTTT. V is TRBV12-3 or TRBV12-4 and J is TRBJ1-1; D not resolved. Trimming shortened V by 8 bases and J by 4 bases, and 11 bases separated the two germline ends. This CDR3 comprises 12 residues.

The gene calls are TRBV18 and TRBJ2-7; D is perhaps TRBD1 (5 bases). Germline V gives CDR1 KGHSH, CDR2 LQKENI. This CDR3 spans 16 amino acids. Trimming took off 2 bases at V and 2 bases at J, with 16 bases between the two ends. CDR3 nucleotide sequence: TGTGCCAGCTCACCAGGCGGACACAAGCAGGCCTACGAGCAGTACTTC. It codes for CASSPGGHKQAYEQYF.

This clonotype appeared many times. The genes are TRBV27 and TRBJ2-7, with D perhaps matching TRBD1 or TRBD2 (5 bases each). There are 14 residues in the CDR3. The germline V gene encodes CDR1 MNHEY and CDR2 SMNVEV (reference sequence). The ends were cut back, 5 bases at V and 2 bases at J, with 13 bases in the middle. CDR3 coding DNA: TGTGCCAGCAGTCGACTACAGGTCCCCTACGAGCAGTACTTC. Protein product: CASSRLQVPYEQYF.

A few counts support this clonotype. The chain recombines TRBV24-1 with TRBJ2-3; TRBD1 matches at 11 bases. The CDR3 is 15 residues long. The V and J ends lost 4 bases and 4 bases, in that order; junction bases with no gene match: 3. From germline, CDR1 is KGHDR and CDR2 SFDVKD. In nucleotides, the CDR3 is TGTGCCACCAGTGACCGGACAGGGGGCGCAGATACGCAGTATTTT. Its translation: CATSDRTGGADTQYF.